Reported below is one T cell receptor beta chain. Its antigen remains unknown. Following extraction, RNA underwent reverse transcription to cDNA, which served as the sequencing template. Assay: immunoSEQ multiplex PCR; the TCRdb copy retains only in-frame clones and omits some. Among fewer than 250,000 clones listed, over 40% were seen once. Germline CDR1 reads MNHNY; CDR2 reads SVGAGI (reference sequence). This CDR3 comprises 13 residues. V was shortened by 8 bases and J by 6 bases, with 17 bases between the two germline ends. Documented treatment: oral pan-JAK inhibitor, 5-10 mg twice daily. Sorting separated CD4+ and CD8+ T cells out of PBMCs. These data are taken from a study of CD8+ T cells in alopecia areata. Regarding the study as a whole: Scalp clonality and expanded CD8+ clones among the top 100 showed significant decreases with tofacitinib.

This specimen was CD4+ T cells sorted from blood, taken at approximately week 36, from a patient treated with tofacitinib. The sequence derives from a human donor with alopecia areata. The chain carries TRBV6-6 and TRBJ2-7, with D tentatively TRBD2 (5 bases). The CDR3 bases are TGTGCCAGCTGTTCAGGAGGAACGTCCGAGCAGTACTTC. Encoded protein: CASCSGGTSEQYF.